This T cell receptor (beta chain) was obtained from a study of blood T cells in healthy people across ages. For the second PCR, which ran for about 7 to 12 cycles, a sample-barcoded 5' primer and a J-beta primer mix were used. One entry per CDR3 protein, called by TCRdb with MiXCR from the 5' RACE reads. The sample includes approximately 780,000 distinct CDR3 sequences, 20% to 30% of them seen just once. This CDR3 is built from 15 residues. V was trimmed by 1 base and J by 6 bases, leaving 14 bases between them. A further study also used this sample, focusing on T cells of mothers and their children.

V and J are TRBV12-3 or TRBV12-4 and TRBJ2-3; tentatively, D is TRBD2 (6 bases). The sequence derives from a boy younger than 18 in good health. Sample: blood. CDR3 loop: CASSLVGTGEDTQYF. In DNA, the CDR3 is TGTGCCAGCAGTTTAGTTGGGACTGGCGAGGATACGCAGTATTTT.